This paragraph reports one T cell receptor (beta chain). Assay: immunoSEQ multiplex PCR; the TCRdb copy retains only in-frame clones and omits some. The profile covers 20,000 to 25,000 clones, with over 65% appearing a single time and 35% to 50% taken by the ten largest. Each patient experienced a relapse that followed autologous stem cell transplantation, and brentuximab vedotin exposure varied. This sample is drawn from a study of PD-1 blockade in classical Hodgkin lymphoma. Germline loops: CDR1 MNHEY, CDR2 SVGAGI. The CDR3 has 13 amino acids. V lost 0 bases and J lost 7, with 10 bases in between. The V call is TRBV6-5, the J call TRBJ2-7, with D possibly TRBD1 on 6 matching bases. The sequence derives from a human donor with classical Hodgkin lymphoma. Sequencing was performed on peripheral blood mononuclear cells (PBMCs), taken before the second cycle of nivolumab. The CDR3 nucleotides are TGTGCCAGCAGTTACTCGGACAGACTGGAGCAGTACTTC. As protein: CASSYSDRLEQYF.